This TCR beta chain derives from a study of blood T cell repertoires in COVID-19. The wider study: Samples taken during acute and convalescent COVID-19 were collected in the United States, Italy and Spain. From T cells, B-cell-depleted T cells, or PBMCs came the material, which was cDNA or gDNA.

Original processing methods: Estimation of nucleated cell counts was performed using reference gene primer amplification. Sequencing used immunoSEQ multiplex PCR; TCRdb keeps in-frame clones, though not all of them. The V and J calls and clone size were taken over from that table, and D and trimming were inferred from the DNA. Among 270,000 or so clones listed, roughly 89% were seen once. CDR1 SGHAT and CDR2 FQNNGV come from the germline V gene. CDR3 length: 18 residues. Deletions cut 4 bases from V and 1 base from J, with 22 bases between. Specimen: peripheral blood. This clonotype originated in a woman aged 40-49 years who had recovered from COVID-19. The chain uses TRBV11-2 and TRBJ2-5, with D possibly matching TRBD1 (6 bases). CDR3 sequence reads: CASSSPFSPDRTQETQYF. CDR3 DNA: TGTGCCAGCAGCTCGCCCTTTTCGCCAGACAGGACCCAAGAGACCCAGTACTTC.